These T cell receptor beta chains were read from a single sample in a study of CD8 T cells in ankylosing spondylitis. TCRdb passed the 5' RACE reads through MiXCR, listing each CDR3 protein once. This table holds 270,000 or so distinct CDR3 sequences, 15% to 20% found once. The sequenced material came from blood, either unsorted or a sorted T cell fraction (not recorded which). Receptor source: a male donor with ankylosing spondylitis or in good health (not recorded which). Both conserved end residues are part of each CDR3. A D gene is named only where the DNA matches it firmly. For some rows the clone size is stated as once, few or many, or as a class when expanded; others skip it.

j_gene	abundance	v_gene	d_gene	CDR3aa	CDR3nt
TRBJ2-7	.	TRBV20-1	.	CSARDLLIGIYEQYF	TGCAGTGCTAGAGATCTTCTAATCGGGATCTACGAGCAGTACTTC
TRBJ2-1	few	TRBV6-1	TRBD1	CASRSGTGLDEQFF	TGTGCCAGCAGGTCCGGGACAGGGCTGGATGAGCAGTTCTTC
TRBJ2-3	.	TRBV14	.	CASSPSPGEGANKVTQYF	TGTGCCAGCAGCCCGAGCCCGGGAGAGGGTGCGAACAAGGTTACGCAGTATTTT
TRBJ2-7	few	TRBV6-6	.	CASSSELAYEQYF	TGTGCCAGCAGTTCCGAACTAGCCTACGAGCAGTACTTC
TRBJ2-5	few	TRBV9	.	CASSVEGSGAQETQYF	TGTGCCAGCAGCGTAGAGGGGTCTGGGGCCCAAGAGACCCAGTACTTC
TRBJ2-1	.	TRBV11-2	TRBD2	CASSLPLAGGPYNEQFF	TGTGCCAGCAGCTTACCCTTAGCGGGAGGGCCATACAATGAGCAGTTCTTC
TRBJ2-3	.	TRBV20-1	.	CSARDLTGSTDTQYF	TGCAGTGCTAGAGATCTAACAGGGAGCACAGATACGCAGTATTTT
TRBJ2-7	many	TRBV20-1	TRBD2	CSARPRTSGVPYEQYF	TGCAGTGCTAGACCCCGGACTAGCGGGGTGCCCTACGAGCAGTACTTC
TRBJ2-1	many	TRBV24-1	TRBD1	CATSDPPRTGLDEQFF	TGTGCCACCAGTGATCCCCCCCGGACAGGCTTGGATGAGCAGTTCTTC
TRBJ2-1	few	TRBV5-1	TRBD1	CASSWGQNNEQFF	TGCGCCAGCAGCTGGGGACAGAACAATGAGCAGTTCTTC
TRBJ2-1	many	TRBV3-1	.	CASSQGTGIEQFF	TGTGCCAGCAGCCAAGGTACAGGGATTGAGCAGTTCTTC
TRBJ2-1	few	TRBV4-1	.	CASSQLGWNNEQFF	TGCGCCAGCAGCCAGTTAGGGTGGAACAATGAGCAGTTCTTC
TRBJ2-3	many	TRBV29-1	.	CSVVVSGGPADTQYF	TGCAGCGTTGTAGTAAGCGGTGGGCCGGCAGATACGCAGTATTTT
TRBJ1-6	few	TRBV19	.	CASSIGGSSNSPLHF	TGTGCCAGTAGTATAGGTGGAAGTTCAAATTCACCCCTCCACTTT
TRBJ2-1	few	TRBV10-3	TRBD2	CAISESTSGRGSYNEQFF	TGTGCCATCAGTGAGTCGACTAGCGGGAGGGGATCCTACAATGAGCAGTTCTTC
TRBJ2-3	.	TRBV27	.	CASSTTPGLLTDTQYF	TGTGCCAGCAGTACAACGCCGGGACTCCTCACAGATACGCAGTATTTT
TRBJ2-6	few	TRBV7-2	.	CASSLPTPGANVLTF	TGTGCCAGCAGCCTACCAACCCCTGGGGCCAACGTCCTGACTTTC
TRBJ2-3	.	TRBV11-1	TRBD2	CASSITRGLAGSFSTDTQYF	TGTGCCAGCAGCATCACGCGCGGTCTAGCGGGCTCCTTCAGCACAGATACGCAGTATTTT
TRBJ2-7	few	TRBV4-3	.	CASSQEDQQGRNEQYF	TGCGCCAGCAGCCAAGAAGATCAACAGGGAAGGAACGAGCAGTACTTC
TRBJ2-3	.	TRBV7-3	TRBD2	CASSPTSASTDTQYF	TGTGCCAGCAGCCCAACTAGCGCGAGCACAGATACGCAGTATTTT
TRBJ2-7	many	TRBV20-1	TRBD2	CSARTSGTYEQYF	TGCAGTGCTAGAACTAGCGGGACGTACGAGCAGTACTTC
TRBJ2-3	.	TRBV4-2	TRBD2	CASSQEREGSDTQYF	TGTGCCAGCAGCCAGGAGCGGGAGGGCTCAGATACGCAGTATTTT
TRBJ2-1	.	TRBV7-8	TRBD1	CASSPPGQEYNEQFF	TGTGCCAGCAGCCCCCCGGGACAGGAATACAATGAGCAGTTCTTC
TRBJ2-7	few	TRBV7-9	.	CASSPRSPAGASYEQYF	TGTGCCAGCAGCCCCCGATCCCCAGCGGGTGCTTCTTACGAGCAGTACTTC
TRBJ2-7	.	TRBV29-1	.	CSVEEEGYGYEQYF	TGCAGCGTTGAAGAAGAAGGGTATGGCTACGAGCAGTACTTC
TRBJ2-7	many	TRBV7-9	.	CASGRLGEQYF	TGTGCCAGCGGGCGGCTAGGCGAGCAGTACTTC
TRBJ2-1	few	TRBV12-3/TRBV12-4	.	CASSPNFGGEQFF	TGTGCCAGCAGCCCAAATTTTGGTGGTGAGCAGTTCTTC
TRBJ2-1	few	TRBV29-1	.	CSVPVRELTNEQFF	TGCAGCGTCCCCGTCCGGGAGCTTACCAATGAGCAGTTCTTC
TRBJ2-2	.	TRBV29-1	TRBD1	CSVETGQFITGELFF	TGCAGCGTGGAAACGGGACAGTTCATCACCGGGGAGCTGTTTTTT
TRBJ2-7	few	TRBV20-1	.	CSAQALANSYEQYF	TGCAGTGCTCAAGCGCTAGCGAACTCCTACGAGCAGTACTTC
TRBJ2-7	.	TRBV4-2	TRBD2	CASSPAGESYEQYF	TGTGCCAGCAGCCCCGCGGGAGAGTCCTACGAGCAGTACTTC
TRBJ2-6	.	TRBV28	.	CASSRKDLGEAGANVLTF	TGTGCCAGCAGCCGAAAGGACCTGGGGGAAGCTGGGGCCAACGTCCTGACTTTC
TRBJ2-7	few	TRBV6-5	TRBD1	CASSYLDREAYEQYF	TGTGCCAGCAGTTACTTGGACAGGGAAGCCTACGAGCAGTACTTC
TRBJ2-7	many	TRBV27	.	CASSLSHGYEQYF	TGTGCCAGCAGTTTATCCCACGGTTACGAGCAGTACTTC
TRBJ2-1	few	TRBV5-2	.	CASKPTSLDVGTSGSNGYEQFF	TGTGCCAGCAAACCGACATCCCTGGACGTAGGGACTAGCGGGTCGAACGGCTATGAGCAGTTCTTC
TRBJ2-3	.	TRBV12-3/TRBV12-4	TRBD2	CASSRTSGFTDTQYF	TGTGCCAGCAGTCGGACTAGCGGATTCACAGATACGCAGTATTTT